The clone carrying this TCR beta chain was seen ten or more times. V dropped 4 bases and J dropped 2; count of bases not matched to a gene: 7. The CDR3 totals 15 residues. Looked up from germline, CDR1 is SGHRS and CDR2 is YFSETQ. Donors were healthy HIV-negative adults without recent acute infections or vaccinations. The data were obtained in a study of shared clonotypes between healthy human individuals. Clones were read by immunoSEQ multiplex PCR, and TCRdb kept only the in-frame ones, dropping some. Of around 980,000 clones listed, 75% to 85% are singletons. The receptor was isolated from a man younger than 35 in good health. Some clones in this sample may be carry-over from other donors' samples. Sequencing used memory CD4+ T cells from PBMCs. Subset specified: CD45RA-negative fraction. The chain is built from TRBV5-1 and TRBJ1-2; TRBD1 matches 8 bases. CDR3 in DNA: TGCGCCAGCAGCCTGGGGACAGGTGCCAACTATGGCTACACCTTC. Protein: CASSLGTGANYGYTF. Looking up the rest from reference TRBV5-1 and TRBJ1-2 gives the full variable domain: KAGVTQTPRYLIKTRGQQVTLSCSPISGHRSVSWYQQTPGQGLQFLFEYFSETQRNKGNFPGRFSGRQFSNSRSEMNVSTLELGDSALYLCASSLGTGANYGYTFGSGTRLTVV.